The 10 T cell receptor beta chains listed next were all sequenced from one sample in a study of cytomegalovirus exposure and HLA in healthy donors. PCR was performed using 60 Vbeta and 13 Jbeta primers. The repertoire was sequenced with immunoSEQ multiplex PCR; TCRdb's copy has only in-frame clones and lacks some. Of roughly 190,000 clones in the sample, roughly 72% were seen once. Specimen: PBMCs. Every receptor here comes from a woman aged 25 to 39 in good health and CMV-seropositive.

The chain has TRBV7-2 and TRBJ2-7; 8 bases align to TRBD2. The V and J ends lost 5 bases and 2 bases, in that order; junction bases with no gene match: 5. Germline CDR1 is SGHTA and CDR2 is FQGNSA. The length of the CDR3 is 14 residues. DNA for the CDR3: TGTGCCAGCAGCCACCGGGAGGGAACCTACGAGCAGTACTTC. Translated, it gives CASSHREGTYEQYF.

The genes are TRBV28 and TRBJ1-5, with a tentative D call TRBD1 (6 bases). Germline lookup yields CDR1 MDHEN and CDR2 SYDVKM. V was cut by 1 base and J by 2 bases, with 9 bases left in between. CDR3 length: 15 amino acids. DNA of the CDR3: TGTGCCAGCAGTTTATTAGGGGGTGGCAATCAGCCCCAGCATTTT. Its protein is CASSLLGGGNQPQHF. The full variable domain, in which reference TRBV28 and TRBJ1-5 provide the parts outside the CDR3, is DVKVTQSSRYLVKRTGEKVFLECVQDMDHENMFWYRQDPGLGLRLIYFSYDVKMKEKGDIPEGYSVSREKKERFSLILESASTNQTSMYLCASSLLGGGNQPQHFGDGTRLSIL.

The chain links TRBV29-1 to TRBJ1-5; 7 bases fit TRBD1. Germline values: CDR1 SQVTM, CDR2 ANQGSEA. V shed 6 bases and J 5 bases; nucleotides not matched to a gene: 10. This CDR3 is 14 amino acids long. The CDR3 protein is CSVAQGNADQPQHF. The CDR3 DNA follows: TGCAGCGTAGCACAGGGGAATGCGGATCAGCCCCAGCATTTT.

The V call is TRBV29-1, the J call TRBJ2-5, with 7 positions matching TRBD1. The tail of the sequence fits TRBJ2-7 better, so the J call may be wrong. CDR3 length: 14 residues. Germline loops: CDR1 SQVTM, CDR2 ANQGSEA. This CDR3 reads CSVIYPGTVYEQYF. In nucleotides, the CDR3 is TGCAGCGTGATATACCCCGGGACAGTCTACGAGCAGTACTTC.

This sequence joins TRBV6-1 and TRBJ2-7; TRBD1 matches at 7 bases. The CDR3 loop spans 13 amino acids. With 7 bases clipped from V and 7 bases from J, the junction kept 10 bases outside the gene matches. Germline V lookup: CDR1 MNHNS, CDR2 SASEGT. As DNA, the CDR3 is TGTGCCAGCACTACGACAGGGCCTGGGGAGCAGTACTTC. Protein sequence: CASTTTGPGEQYF.

CDR3 sequence: CASSYGRRNYGYTF. CDR3 nucleotide sequence: TGTGCCAGCAGTTACGGCAGGCGTAACTATGGCTACACCTTC. The rearrangement links TRBV6-5 to TRBJ1-2, with D uncertain. Germline CDR1 reads MNHEY; CDR2 reads SVGAGI. Deletions cut 2 bases from V and 1 base from J, with 8 bases between. The CDR3 is 14 residues long.

The J gene is TRBJ2-2, the V gene TRBV2, with TRBD2 matching over 13 bases. V gave up 5 bases and J gave up 11 bases; unmatched junction bases: 8. Per germline, CDR1 SNHLY and CDR2 FYNNEI. The CDR3 consists of 15 residues. CDR3 nucleotide sequence: TGTGCCAGCAGTCCTAATCCGGGACTAGCGGGAGAGCTGTTTTTT. Protein: CASSPNPGLAGELFF.

The V gene is TRBV6-5, the J gene TRBJ2-7; D is unclear. The germline V and J ends were trimmed by 6 bases and 0 bases, with 12 bases remaining between them. Per germline, CDR1 MNHEY and CDR2 SVGAGI. The CDR3 totals 14 residues. CDR3 DNA: TGTGCCAGCAGGCCCGCCTGGAGCTCCTACGAGCAGTACTTC. Translation gives CASRPAWSSYEQYF.

V gene TRBV6-6 combines with J gene TRBJ2-1; TRBD1 is a possible D gene (5 bases). The CDR3 is made up of 15 amino acids. The V gene lost 8 bases and the J gene lost 1 base, with 15 bases spanning the gap. Germline lookup yields CDR1 MNHNY and CDR2 SVGAGI (reference sequence). The CDR3 reads CASSQEGASYNEQFF. DNA of the CDR3: TGTGCCAGCTCACAGGAAGGGGCTTCCTACAATGAGCAGTTCTTC.

The chain combines TRBV4-3 with TRBJ2-6; possibly TRBD1 for D (5 bases). V was clipped by 6 bases and J by 1 base, with 10 bases between them. Germline CDR1 and CDR2: LGHNA and YSLEER. There are 15 residues in the CDR3. CDR3 protein: CASRGLESGANVLTF. The CDR3 bases are TGCGCCAGCAGGGGGCTGGAATCTGGGGCCAACGTCCTGACTTTC.